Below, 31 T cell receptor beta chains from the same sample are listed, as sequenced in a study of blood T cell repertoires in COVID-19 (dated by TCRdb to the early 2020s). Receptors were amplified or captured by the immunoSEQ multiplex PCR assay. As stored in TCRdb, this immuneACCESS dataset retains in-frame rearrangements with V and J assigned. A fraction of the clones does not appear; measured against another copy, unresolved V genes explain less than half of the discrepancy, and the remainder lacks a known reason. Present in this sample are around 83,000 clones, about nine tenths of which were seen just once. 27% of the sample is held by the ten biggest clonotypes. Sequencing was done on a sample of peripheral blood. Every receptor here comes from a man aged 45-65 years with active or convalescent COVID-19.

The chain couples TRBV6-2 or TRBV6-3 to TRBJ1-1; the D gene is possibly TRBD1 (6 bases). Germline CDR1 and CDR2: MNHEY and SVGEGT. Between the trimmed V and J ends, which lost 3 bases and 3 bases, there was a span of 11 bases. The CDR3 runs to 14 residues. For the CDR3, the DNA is TGTGCCAGCAGTTATGGGGGGGCGGACACTGAAGCTTTCTTT. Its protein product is CASSYGGADTEAFF.

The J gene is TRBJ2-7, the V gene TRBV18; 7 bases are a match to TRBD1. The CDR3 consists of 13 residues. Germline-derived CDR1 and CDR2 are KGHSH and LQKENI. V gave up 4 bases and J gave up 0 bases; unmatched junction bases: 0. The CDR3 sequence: CASSRDSSYEQYF. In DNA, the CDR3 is TGTGCCAGCTCACGGGACAGCTCCTACGAGCAGTACTTC.

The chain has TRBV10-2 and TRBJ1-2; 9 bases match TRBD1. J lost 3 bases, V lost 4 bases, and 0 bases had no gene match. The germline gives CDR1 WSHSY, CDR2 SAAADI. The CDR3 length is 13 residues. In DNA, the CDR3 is TGCGCCAGCAGTGGGGACAGGGACTATGGCTACACCTTC. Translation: CASSGDRDYGYTF.

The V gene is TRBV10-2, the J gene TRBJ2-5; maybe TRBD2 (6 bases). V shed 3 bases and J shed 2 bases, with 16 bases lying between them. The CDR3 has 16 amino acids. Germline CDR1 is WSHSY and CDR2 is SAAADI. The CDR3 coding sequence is TGCGCCAGCAGTGATCCCGGGAGCGGCGGACAAGAGACCCAGTACTTC. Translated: CASSDPGSGGQETQYF.

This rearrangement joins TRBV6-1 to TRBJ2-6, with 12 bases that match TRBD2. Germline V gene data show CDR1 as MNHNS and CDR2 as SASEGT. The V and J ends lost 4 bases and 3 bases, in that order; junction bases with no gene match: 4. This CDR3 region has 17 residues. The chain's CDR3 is CASSGLAGVNGANVLTF. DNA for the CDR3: TGTGCCAGCAGTGGACTAGCGGGAGTAAATGGGGCCAACGTCCTGACTTTC.

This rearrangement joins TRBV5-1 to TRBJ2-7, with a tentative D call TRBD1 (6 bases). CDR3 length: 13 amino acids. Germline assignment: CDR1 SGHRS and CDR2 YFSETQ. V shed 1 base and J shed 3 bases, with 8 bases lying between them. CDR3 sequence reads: CASSLSQGYEQYF. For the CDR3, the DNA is TGCGCCAGCAGCTTGTCACAGGGCTACGAGCAGTACTTC.

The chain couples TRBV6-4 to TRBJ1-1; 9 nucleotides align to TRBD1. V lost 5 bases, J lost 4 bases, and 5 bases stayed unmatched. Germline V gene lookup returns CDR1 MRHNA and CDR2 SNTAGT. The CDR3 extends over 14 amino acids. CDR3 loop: CASSSGTGFTEAFF. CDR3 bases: TGTGCCAGCAGTTCCGGGACAGGGTTCACTGAAGCTTTCTTT.

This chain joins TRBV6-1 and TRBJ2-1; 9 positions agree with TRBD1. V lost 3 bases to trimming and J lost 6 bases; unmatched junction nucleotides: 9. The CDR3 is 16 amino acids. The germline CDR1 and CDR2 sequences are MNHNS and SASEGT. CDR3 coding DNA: TGTGCCAGCAGTGACCACGTGGGACAGGGAGGCAATGAGCAGTTCTTC. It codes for CASSDHVGQGGNEQFF.

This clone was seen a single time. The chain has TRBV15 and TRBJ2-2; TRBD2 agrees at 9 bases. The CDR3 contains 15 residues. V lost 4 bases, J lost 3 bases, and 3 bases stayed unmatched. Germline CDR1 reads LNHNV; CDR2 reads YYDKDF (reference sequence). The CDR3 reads CATSNAGGHTGELFF. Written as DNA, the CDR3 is TGTGCCACCAGCAACGCGGGGGGGCACACCGGGGAGCTGTTTTTT.

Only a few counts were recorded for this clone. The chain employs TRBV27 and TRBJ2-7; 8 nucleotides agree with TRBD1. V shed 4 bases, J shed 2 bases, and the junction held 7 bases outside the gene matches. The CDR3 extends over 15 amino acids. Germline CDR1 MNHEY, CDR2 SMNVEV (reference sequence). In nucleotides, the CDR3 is TGTGCCAGCAGTTCCCTTCACAGGGGGACCTACGAGCAGTACTTC. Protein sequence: CASSSLHRGTYEQYF.

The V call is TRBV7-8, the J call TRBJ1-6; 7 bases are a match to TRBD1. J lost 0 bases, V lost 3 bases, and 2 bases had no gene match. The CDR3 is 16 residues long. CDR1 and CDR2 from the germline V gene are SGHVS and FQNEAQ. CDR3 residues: CASSFSGGSYNSPLHF. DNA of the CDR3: TGTGCCAGCAGCTTTTCAGGGGGCTCCTATAATTCACCCCTCCACTTT.

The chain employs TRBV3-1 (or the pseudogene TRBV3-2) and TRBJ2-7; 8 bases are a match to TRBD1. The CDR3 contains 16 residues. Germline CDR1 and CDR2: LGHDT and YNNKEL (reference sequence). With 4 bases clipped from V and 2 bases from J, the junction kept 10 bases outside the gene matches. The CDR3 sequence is CASSPRFRGRAYEQYF. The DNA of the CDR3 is TGTGCCAGCAGCCCGAGGTTCAGGGGGCGCGCCTACGAGCAGTACTTC.

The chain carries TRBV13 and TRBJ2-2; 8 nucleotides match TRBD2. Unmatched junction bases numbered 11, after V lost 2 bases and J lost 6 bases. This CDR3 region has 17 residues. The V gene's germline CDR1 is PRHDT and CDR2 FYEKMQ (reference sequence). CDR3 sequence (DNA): TGTGCCAGCAGCTTACCTCTCGGTCGGGGACTAGCCGGGGAGCTGTTTTTT. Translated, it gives CASSLPLGRGLAGELFF.

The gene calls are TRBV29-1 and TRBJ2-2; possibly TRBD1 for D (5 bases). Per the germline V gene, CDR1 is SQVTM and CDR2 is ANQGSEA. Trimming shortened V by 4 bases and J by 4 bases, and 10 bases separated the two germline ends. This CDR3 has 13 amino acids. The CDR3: CSVAAQGTGELFF. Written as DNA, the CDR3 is TGCAGCGTTGCTGCCCAGGGCACCGGGGAGCTGTTTTTT.

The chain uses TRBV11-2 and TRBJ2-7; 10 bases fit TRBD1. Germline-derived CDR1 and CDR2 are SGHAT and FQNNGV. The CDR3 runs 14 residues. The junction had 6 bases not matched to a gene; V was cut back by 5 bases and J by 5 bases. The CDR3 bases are TGTGCCAGCAGCCCGACGACAGGGGGCAACGAGCAGTACTTC. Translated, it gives CASSPTTGGNEQYF.

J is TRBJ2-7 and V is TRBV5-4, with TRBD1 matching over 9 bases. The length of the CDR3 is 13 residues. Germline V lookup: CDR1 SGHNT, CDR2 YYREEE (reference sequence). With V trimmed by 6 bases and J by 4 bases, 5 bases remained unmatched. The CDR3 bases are TGTGCCAGCACCTCAGGACAGGGGTACGAGCAGTACTTC. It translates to CASTSGQGYEQYF.

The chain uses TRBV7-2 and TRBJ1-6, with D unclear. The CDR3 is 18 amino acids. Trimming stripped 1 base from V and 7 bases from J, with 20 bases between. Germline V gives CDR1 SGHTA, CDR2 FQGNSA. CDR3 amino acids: CASSLGRSGGRGNSPLHF. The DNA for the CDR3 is TGTGCCAGCAGCTTAGGGCGATCAGGAGGGCGCGGGAATTCACCCCTCCACTTT.

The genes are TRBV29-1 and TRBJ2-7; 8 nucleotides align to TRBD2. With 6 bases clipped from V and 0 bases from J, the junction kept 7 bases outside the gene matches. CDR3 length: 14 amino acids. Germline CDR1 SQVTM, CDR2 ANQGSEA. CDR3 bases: TGCAGCGTCAAGCCGGGGGGGCCCTCCTACGAGCAGTACTTC. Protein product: CSVKPGGPSYEQYF.

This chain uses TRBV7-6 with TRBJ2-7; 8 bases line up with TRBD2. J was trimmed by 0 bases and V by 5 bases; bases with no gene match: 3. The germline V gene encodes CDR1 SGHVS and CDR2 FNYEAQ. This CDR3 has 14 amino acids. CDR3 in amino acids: CASSRREGSYEQYF. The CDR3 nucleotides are TGTGCCAGCAGCCGTCGGGAGGGCTCCTACGAGCAGTACTTC.

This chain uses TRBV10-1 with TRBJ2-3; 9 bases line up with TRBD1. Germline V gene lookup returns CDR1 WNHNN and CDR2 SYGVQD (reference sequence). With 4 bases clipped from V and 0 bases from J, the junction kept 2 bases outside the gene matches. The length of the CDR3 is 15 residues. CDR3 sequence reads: CASSAGTGSTDTQYF. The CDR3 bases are TGCGCCAGCAGTGCCGGGACAGGGAGCACAGATACGCAGTATTTT.

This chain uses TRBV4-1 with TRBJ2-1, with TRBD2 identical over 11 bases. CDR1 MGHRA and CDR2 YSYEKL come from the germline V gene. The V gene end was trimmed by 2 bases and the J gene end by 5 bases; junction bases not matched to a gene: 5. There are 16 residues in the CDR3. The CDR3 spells CASSQRGLAANNEQFF. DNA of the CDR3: TGCGCCAGCAGCCAAAGGGGACTAGCGGCGAACAATGAGCAGTTCTTC.

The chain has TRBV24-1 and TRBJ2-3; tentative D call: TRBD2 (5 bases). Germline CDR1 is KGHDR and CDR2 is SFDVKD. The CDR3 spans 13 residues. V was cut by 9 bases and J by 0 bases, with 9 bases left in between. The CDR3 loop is CATEAVSTDTQYF. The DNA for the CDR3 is TGTGCCACCGAAGCGGTTAGCACAGATACGCAGTATTTT.

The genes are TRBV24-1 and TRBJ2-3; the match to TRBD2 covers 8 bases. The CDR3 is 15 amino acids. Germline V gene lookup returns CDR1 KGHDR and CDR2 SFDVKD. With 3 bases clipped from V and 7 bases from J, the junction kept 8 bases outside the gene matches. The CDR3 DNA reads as TGTGCCACCAGTGATCCCGGGACTAGTGTTAATACGCAGTATTTT. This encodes CATSDPGTSVNTQYF.

The CDR3 loop is CASRWHTQYF. DNA for the CDR3: TGTGCAAGCCGATGGCATACGCAGTATTTT. The V gene is TRBV12-2, the J gene TRBJ2-3; the table's D call, TRBD1, has no DNA check behind it. TRBV12-2 is an annotated pseudogene. This CDR3 is 10 amino acids long.

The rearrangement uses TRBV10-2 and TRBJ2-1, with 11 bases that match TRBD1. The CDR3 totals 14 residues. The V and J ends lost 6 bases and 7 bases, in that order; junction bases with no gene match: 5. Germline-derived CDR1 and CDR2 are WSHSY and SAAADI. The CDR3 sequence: CASRGTGGPNEQFF. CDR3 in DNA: TGCGCCAGCAGAGGGACAGGGGGGCCAAATGAGCAGTTCTTC.

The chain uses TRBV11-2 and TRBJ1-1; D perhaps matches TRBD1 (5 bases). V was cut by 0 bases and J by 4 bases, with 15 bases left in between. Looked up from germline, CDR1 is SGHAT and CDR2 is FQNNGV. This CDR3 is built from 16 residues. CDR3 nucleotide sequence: TGTGCCAGCAGCTTAGACAGGGCCGAGTCGGGCACTGAAGCTTTCTTT. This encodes CASSLDRAESGTEAFF.

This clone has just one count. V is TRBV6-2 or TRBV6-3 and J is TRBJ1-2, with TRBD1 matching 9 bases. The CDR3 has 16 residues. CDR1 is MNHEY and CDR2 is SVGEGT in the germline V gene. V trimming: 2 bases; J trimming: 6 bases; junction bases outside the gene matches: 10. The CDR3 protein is CASSYQPRDRVNGYTF. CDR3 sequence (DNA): TGTGCCAGCAGTTACCAGCCCCGGGACAGGGTGAATGGCTACACCTTC.

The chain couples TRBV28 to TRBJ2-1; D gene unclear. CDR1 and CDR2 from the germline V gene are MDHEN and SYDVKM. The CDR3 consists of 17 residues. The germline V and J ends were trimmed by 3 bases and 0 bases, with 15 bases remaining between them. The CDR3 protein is CASSFLTRTSSYNEQFF. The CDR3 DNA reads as TGTGCCAGCAGTTTTTTAACCCGTACAAGCTCCTACAATGAGCAGTTCTTC.

The CDR3 loop reads CASSLDRQGARSSRQFF. CDR3 nucleotides: TGTGCCAGCAGCCTAGACCGACAGGGGGCGCGATCCTCCCGGCAGTTCTTC. The rearrangement links TRBV5-8 to TRBJ2-1, with 10 bases aligning to TRBD1. V dropped 4 bases and J dropped 12; count of bases not matched to a gene: 19. The CDR3 length is 17 residues. Germline V CDR1 and CDR2: SGHTS, YDEGEE.

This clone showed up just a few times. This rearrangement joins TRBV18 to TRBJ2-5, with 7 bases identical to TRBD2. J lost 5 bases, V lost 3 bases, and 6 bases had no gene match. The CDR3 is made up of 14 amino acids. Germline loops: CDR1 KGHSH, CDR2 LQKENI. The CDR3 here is CASSPPSGGETQYF. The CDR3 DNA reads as TGTGCCAGCTCACCTCCTAGCGGTGGGGAGACCCAGTACTTC.

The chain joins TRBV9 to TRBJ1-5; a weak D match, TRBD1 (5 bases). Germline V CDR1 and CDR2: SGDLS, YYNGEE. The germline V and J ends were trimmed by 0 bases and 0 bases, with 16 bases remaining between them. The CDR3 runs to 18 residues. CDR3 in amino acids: CASSVGAGFAHSNQPQHF. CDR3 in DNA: TGTGCCAGCAGCGTAGGGGCAGGGTTTGCGCATAGCAATCAGCCCCAGCATTTT.